Included here is one T cell receptor beta chain sequence, with context. How the authors handled the data: How many nucleated cells were present was estimated from reference gene primer amplification. Sequencing used immunoSEQ multiplex PCR; TCRdb keeps in-frame clones, though not all of them. D and trimming were read from the DNA, whereas the V and J calls and clone size are those reported in that table. The sample yields approximately 120,000 clones, 80% seen once. This entry comes from a study of blood T cell repertoires in COVID-19. Study context: Samples came from the United States, Italy and Spain, spanning acute and convalescent COVID-19. PBMCs, B-cell-depleted T cells, or T cells were the source of the cDNA or gDNA that made up the material.

The CDR3 spans 13 residues. Germline loops: CDR1 SQVTM, CDR2 ANQGSEA. V lost 1 base to trimming and J lost 8 bases; unmatched junction nucleotides: 3. The TCR originated in a human donor in a cohort sampled during active COVID-19. The chain is built from TRBV29-1 and TRBJ1-4; 8 bases are a match to TRBD1. What was sequenced was peripheral blood. CDR3 sequence reads: CSVEGTGNEKLFF. In DNA form, the CDR3 reads TGCAGCGTTGAAGGGACAGGGAACGAAAAACTGTTTTTT.